This T cell receptor beta chain was observed in a study of shared clonotypes between healthy human individuals. Background on the study: Donor ages ranged 18 to 49 years: a couple of women, a few men.

Terminally differentiated effector memory CD45RA+ cells were left out of the naive CD8 fraction, which was CD45RO-negative and positively selected for CCR7. V gave up 1 base and J gave up 1 base, with 12 bases separating them. The CDR3 covers 15 residues. Germline-derived CDR1 and CDR2 are SGHKS and YYEKEE (reference sequence). This clone was found once. At deep level, the assay was performed. Each subset's genomic DNA was split evenly across several immunoSEQ plates. The protocol was immunoSEQ multiplex PCR, while the TCRdb copy is restricted to in-frame clones and leaves out a portion. The sample has about 600,000 clones, more than 95% seen once; the top ten hold 0.25% to 0.35%.

The material sequenced was naive CD8+ T cells sorted from blood. The chain carries TRBV5-5 and TRBJ2-7, with D perhaps matching TRBD2 (5 bases). The TCR sequence derives from a man aged 30 to 45 in good health. CDR3 amino acids: CASSLYEGRSYEQYF. As DNA, the CDR3 is TGTGCCAGCAGCTTGTATGAGGGCCGGTCCTACGAGCAGTACTTC.